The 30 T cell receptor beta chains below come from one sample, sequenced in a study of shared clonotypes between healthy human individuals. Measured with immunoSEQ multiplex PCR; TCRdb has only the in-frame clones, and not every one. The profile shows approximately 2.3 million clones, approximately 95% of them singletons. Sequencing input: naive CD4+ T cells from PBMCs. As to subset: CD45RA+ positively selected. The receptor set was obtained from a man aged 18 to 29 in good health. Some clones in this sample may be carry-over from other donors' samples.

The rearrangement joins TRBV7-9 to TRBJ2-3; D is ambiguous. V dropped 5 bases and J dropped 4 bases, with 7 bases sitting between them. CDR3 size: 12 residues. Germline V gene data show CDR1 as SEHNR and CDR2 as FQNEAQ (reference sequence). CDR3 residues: CASSRSADTQYF. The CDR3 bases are TGTGCCAGCAGCCGAAGCGCAGATACGCAGTATTTT.

CDR3 DNA: TGTGCCTGGAATTCCCCCCAAATGAGGGGGGCACGGGAGACCCAGTACTTC. It is translated as CAWNSPQMRGARETQYF. This sequence joins TRBV30 and TRBJ2-5, with D tentatively TRBD1 or TRBD2 (6 bases each). Trimming left V 4 bases short and J 5 bases short, with 26 bases between. The CDR3 is 17 amino acids. Germline CDR1 is GTSNPN and CDR2 is SVGIG (reference sequence).

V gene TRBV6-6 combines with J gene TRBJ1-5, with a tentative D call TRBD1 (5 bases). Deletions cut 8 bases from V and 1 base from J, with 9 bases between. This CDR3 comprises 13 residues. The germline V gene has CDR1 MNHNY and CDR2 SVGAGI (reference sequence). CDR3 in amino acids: CASVQGSNQPQHF. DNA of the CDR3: TGTGCCAGCGTCCAGGGAAGCAATCAGCCCCAGCATTTT.

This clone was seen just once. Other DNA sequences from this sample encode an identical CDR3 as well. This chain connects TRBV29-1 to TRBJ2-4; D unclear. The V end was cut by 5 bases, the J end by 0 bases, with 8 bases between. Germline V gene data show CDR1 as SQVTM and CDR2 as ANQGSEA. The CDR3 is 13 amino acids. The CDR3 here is CSVMGRAKNIQYF. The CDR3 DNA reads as TGCAGCGTTATGGGCCGAGCCAAAAACATTCAGTACTTC.

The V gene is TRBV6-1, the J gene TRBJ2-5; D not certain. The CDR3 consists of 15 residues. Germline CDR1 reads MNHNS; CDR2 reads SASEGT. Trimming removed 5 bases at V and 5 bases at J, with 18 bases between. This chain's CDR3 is CASSSLLLGWETQYF. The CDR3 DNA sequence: TGTGCCAGCAGTTCGTTACTCCTGGGGTGGGAGACCCAGTACTTC.

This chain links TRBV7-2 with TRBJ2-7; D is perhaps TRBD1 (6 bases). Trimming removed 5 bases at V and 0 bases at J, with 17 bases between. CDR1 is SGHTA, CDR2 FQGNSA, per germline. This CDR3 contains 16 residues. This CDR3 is CASSPQTGLSSYEQYF. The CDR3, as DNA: TGTGCCAGCAGCCCACAAACAGGGCTGTCCTCCTACGAGCAGTACTTC.

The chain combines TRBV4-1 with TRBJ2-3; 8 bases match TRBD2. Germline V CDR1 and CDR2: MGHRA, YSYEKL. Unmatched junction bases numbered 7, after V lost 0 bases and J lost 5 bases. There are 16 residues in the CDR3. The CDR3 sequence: CASSQEGLGAQDTQYF. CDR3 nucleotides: TGCGCCAGCAGCCAAGAGGGACTAGGGGCCCAAGATACGCAGTATTTT.

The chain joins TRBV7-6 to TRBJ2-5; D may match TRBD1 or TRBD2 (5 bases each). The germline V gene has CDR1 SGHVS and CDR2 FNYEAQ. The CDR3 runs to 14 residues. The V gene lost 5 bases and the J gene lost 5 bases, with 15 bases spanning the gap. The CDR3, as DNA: TGTGCCAGCAGCGTACGAGAGGGGCAGGAGACCCAGTACTTC. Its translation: CASSVREGQETQYF.

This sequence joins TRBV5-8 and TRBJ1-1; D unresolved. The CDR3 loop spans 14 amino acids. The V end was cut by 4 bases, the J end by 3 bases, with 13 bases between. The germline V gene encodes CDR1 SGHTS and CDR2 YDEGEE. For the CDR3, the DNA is TGTGCCAGCAGCGGGCGGTTGTGGGACACTGAAGCTTTCTTT. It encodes CASSGRLWDTEAFF.

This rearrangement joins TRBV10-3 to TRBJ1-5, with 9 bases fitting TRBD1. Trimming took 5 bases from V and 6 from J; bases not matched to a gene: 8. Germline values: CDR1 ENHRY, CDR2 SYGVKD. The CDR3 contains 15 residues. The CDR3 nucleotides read TGTGCCATCAGTACACAGGGGGCGCAGGGTCAGCCCCAGCATTTT. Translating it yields CAISTQGAQGQPQHF.

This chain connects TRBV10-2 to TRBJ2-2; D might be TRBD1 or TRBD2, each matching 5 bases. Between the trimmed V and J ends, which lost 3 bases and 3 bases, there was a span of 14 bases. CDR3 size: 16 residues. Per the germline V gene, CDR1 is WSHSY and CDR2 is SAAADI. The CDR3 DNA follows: TGCGCCAGCAGTGACTGGGACGGCAGGTACACCGGGGAGCTGTTTTTT. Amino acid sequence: CASSDWDGRYTGELFF.

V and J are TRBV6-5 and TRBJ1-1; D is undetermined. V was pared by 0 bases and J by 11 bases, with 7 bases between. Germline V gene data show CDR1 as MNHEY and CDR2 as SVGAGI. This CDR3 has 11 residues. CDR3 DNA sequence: TGTGCCAGCAGTTACTCAGGGTTTGCTTTCTTT. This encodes CASSYSGFAFF.

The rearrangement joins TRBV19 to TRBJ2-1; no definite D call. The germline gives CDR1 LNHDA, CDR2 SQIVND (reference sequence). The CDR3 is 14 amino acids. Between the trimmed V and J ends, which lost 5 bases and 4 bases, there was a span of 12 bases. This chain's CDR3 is CASSVTETYNEQFF. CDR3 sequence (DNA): TGTGCCAGTAGTGTTACGGAGACATACAATGAGCAGTTCTTC.

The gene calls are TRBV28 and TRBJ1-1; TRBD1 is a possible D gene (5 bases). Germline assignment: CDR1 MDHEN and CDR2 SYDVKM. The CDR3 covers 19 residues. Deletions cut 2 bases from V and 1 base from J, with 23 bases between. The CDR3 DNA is TGTGCCAGCAGTTTACGGGGCCACGGGTTCAGGGCCACGAACACTGAAGCTTTCTTT. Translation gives CASSLRGHGFRATNTEAFF.

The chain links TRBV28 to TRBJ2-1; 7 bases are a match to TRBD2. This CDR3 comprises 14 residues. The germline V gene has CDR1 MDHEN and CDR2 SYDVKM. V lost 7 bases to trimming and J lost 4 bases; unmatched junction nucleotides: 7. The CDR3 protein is CASIRAGVYNEQFF. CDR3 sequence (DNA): TGTGCCAGCATCCGTGCGGGAGTATACAATGAGCAGTTCTTC.

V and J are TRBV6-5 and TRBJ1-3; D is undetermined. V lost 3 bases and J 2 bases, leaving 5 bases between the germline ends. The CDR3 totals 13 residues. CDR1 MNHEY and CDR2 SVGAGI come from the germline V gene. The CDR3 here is CASSYATGNTIYF. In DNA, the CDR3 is TGTGCCAGCAGTTATGCGACTGGAAACACCATATATTTT.

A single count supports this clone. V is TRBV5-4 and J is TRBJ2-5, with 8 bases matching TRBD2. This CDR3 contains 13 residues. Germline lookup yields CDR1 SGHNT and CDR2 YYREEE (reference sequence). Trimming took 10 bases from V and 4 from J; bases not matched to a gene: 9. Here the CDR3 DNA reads TGTGCCGCCTCTCGGAGCGGGAGAGAGACCCAGTACTTC. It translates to CAASRSGRETQYF.

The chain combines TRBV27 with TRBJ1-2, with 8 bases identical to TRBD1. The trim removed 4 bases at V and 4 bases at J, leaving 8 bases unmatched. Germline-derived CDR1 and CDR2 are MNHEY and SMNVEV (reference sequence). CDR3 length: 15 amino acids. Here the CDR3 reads CASSSRGLASYGYTF. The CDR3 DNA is TGTGCCAGCAGTTCCAGGGGGCTCGCGTCCTATGGCTACACCTTC.

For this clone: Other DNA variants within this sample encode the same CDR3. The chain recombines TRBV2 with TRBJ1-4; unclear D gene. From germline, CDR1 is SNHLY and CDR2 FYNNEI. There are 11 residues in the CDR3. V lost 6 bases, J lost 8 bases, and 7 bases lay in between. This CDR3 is CASSPGEKLFF. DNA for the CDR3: TGTGCCAGCAGCCCGGGCGAAAAACTGTTTTTT.

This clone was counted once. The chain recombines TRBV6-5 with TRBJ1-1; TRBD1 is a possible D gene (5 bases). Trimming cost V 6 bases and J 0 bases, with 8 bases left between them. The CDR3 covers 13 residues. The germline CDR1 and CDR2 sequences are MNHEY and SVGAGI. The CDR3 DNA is TGTGCCAGCAGAGACAGCATGAACACTGAAGCTTTCTTT. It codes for CASRDSMNTEAFF.

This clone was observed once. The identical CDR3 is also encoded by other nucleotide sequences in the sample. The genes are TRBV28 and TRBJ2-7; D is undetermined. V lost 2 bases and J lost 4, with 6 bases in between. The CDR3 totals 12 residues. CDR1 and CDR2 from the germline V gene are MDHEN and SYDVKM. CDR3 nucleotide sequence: TGTGCCAGCAGTTTAGGCATTTACGAGCAGTACTTC. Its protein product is CASSLGIYEQYF.

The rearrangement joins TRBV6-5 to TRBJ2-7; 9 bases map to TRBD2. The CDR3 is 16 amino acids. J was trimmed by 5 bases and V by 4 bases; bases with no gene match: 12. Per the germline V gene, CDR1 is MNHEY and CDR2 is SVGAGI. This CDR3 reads CASSSLLSGSRHEQYF. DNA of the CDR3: TGTGCCAGCAGTTCCCTCCTTAGCGGGAGTCGGCACGAGCAGTACTTC.

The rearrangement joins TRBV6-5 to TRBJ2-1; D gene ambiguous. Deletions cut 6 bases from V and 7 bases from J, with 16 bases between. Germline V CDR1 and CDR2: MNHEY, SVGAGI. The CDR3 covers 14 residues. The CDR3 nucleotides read TGTGCCAGCAGACGACTCATAAGGGAAAATGAGCAGTTCTTC. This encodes CASRRLIRENEQFF.

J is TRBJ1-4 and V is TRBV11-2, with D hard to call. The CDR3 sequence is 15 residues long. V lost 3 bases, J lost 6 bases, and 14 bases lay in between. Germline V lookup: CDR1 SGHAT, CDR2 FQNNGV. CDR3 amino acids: CASSFRPAPDEKLFF. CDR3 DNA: TGTGCCAGCAGCTTTCGGCCTGCACCTGATGAAAAACTGTTTTTT.

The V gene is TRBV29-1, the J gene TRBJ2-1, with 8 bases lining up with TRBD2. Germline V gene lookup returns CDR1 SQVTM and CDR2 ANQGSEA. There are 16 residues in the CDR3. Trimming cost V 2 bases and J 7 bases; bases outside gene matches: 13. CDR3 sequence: CSVEHPGLAVWNEQFF. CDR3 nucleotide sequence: TGCAGCGTTGAACATCCCGGACTAGCCGTTTGGAATGAGCAGTTCTTC.

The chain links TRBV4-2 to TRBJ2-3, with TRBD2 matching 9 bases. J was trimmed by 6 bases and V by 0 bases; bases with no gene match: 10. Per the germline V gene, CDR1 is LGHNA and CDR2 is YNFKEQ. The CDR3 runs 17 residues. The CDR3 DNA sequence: TGTGCCAGCAGCCAAGAGAGAAGCGCGGGAGGGCCGGATACGCAGTATTTT. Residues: CASSQERSAGGPDTQYF.

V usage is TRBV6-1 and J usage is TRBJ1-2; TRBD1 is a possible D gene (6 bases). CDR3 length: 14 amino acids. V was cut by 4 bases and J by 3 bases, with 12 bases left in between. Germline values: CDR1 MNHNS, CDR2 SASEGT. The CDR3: CASSVLGGYYGYTF. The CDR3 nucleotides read TGTGCCAGCAGTGTTTTGGGGGGCTACTATGGCTACACCTTC.

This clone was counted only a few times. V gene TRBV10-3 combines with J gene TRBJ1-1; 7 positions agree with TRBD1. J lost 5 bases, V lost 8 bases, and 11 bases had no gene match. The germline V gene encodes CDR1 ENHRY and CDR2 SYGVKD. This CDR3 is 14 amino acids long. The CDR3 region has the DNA TGTGCCATCCGAAGCGACAGGGACTTAACTGAAGCTTTCTTT. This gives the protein CAIRSDRDLTEAFF.

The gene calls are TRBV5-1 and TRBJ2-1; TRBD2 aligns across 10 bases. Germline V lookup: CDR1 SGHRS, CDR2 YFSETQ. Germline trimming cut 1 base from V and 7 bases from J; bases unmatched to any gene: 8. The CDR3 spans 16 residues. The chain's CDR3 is CASSLMLAGATNEQFF. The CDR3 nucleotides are TGCGCCAGCAGCTTGATGCTAGCGGGGGCAACGAATGAGCAGTTCTTC.

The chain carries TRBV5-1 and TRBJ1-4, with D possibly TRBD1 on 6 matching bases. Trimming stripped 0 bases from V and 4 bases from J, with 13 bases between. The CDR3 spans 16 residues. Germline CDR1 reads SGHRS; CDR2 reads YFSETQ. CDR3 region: CASSLDPTGGNEKLFF. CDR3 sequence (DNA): TGCGCCAGCAGCTTGGATCCGACAGGAGGTAATGAAAAACTGTTTTTT.